One sample yielded the 18 T cell receptor beta chains listed below, sequenced in a study of vaccination effects on CD4 cells after COVID-19. Sequencing was preceded by expansion of antigen-specific CD4+ T cells with viral peptide pools in the ViraFEST assay. Cells that had been cultured for roughly eleven days were the source of isolated CD4+ T cells. Neither prior SARS-CoV-2 infection nor positive nucleocapsid antibodies were present in the vaccine recipients. Produced via immunoSEQ multiplex PCR; TCRdb's table is partial and in-frame only. The sample contains 40,000 to 45,000 clones, 77% of which appear only once. No antigen has been assigned to these receptors. The sequencing here drew on CD4+ T cells from PBMCs cultured with HCoV-NL63 spike peptides, taken before COVID-19 vaccination. The receptors were sampled from a human donor who received a COVID-19 vaccine.

The CDR3: CATSDLLAGVYEQYV. For the CDR3, the DNA is TGTGCCACCAGTGATTTGCTAGCGGGGGTTTACGAGCAGTACGTC. The chain employs TRBV24-1 and TRBJ2-7, with 10 bases lining up with TRBD2. The CDR3 sequence is 15 residues long. Looked up from germline, CDR1 is KGHDR and CDR2 is SFDVKD. V was pared by 0 bases and J by 4 bases, with 2 bases of the junction left unmatched.

This sequence joins TRBV28 and TRBJ2-7, with a weak D call TRBD1 (6 bases). The CDR3 runs 15 residues. The germline CDR1 and CDR2 sequences are MDHEN and SYDVKM. V was trimmed by 5 bases and J by 1 base, leaving 15 bases between them. This chain's CDR3 is CASSQLLGGSYEQYV. CDR3 DNA sequence: TGTGCCAGCAGTCAGCTCCTAGGGGGATCCTACGAGCAGTACGTC.

The V and J genes are TRBV30 and TRBJ1-2; unclear D gene. Germline values: CDR1 GTSNPN, CDR2 SVGIG (reference sequence). Trimming left V 0 bases short and J 4 bases short, with 12 bases between. The CDR3 is 14 amino acids. CDR3 nucleotides: TGTGCCTGGAGTGTACGTCTGGACCCCTATGGCTACACCTTC. Protein: CAWSVRLDPYGYTF. Complete variable domain (other parts from reference TRBV30 and TRBJ1-2): SQTIHQWPATLVQPVGSPLSLECTVEGTSNPNLYWYRQAAGRGLQLLFYSVGIGQISSEVPQNLSASRPQDRQFILSSKKLLLSDSGFYLCAWSVRLDPYGYTFGSGTRLTVV.

This rearrangement joins TRBV6-5 to TRBJ2-5; D not resolved. This CDR3 has 15 amino acids. The V end lost 0 bases, the J end lost 5 bases, and 13 bases lay between the germline ends. From germline, CDR1 is MNHEY and CDR2 SVGAGI. CDR3 sequence (DNA): TGTGCCAGCAGTTACTCGAATACAGAAATGGAGACCCAGTACTTC. Protein sequence: CASSYSNTEMETQYF.

The chain uses TRBV3-1 (or the pseudogene TRBV3-2) and TRBJ2-3; D not certain. The CDR3 is 11 residues long. Between the trimmed V and J ends, which lost 4 bases and 2 bases, there was a span of 1 base. Germline CDR1 reads LGHDT; CDR2 reads YNNKEL (reference sequence). CDR3 DNA: TGTGCCAGCAGCCTCACAGATACGCAGTATTTT. Translated: CASSLTDTQYF.

V usage is TRBV6-6 and J usage is TRBJ2-3; D assignment may be TRBD1 or TRBD2 (5 bases each). With 6 bases removed from V and 4 bases from J, the gap between germline ends came to 14 bases. Germline-derived CDR1 and CDR2 are MNHNY and SVGAGI (reference sequence). The CDR3 runs to 14 residues. The CDR3: CASRGVIAADTQYF. The CDR3 nucleotides are TGTGCCAGCAGGGGGGTTATTGCCGCAGATACGCAGTATTTT.

The J gene is TRBJ2-5, the V gene TRBV19, with TRBD1 as a possible D gene (6 bases). Deletions cut 4 bases from V and 14 bases from J, with 17 bases between. This CDR3 has 12 amino acids. Germline V lookup: CDR1 LNHDA, CDR2 SQIVND (reference sequence). The CDR3 bases are TGTGCCAGTAGTACACAGGGCTTGTTTCTCTACTTC. It translates to CASSTQGLFLYF.

This clone was detected only a few times. The chain uses TRBV7-2 and TRBJ2-1; 7 positions agree with TRBD1. The CDR3 contains 13 residues. With 0 bases clipped from V and 13 bases from J, the junction kept 6 bases outside the gene matches. The germline gives CDR1 SGHTA, CDR2 FQGNSA. The chain's CDR3 is CASSLARDRKQFF. CDR3 sequence (DNA): TGTGCCAGCAGCTTAGCCCGGGACAGAAAACAGTTCTTC.

The chain has TRBV5-6 and TRBJ2-5; no definite D call. Trimming cost V 1 base and J 5 bases, with 12 bases left between them. In germline, CDR1 is SGHDT, CDR2 YYEEEE. The CDR3 has 14 amino acids. CDR3 nucleotides: TGTGCCAGCAGCTTGTGGGCGGTGAGGGAGACCCAGTACTTC. It encodes CASSLWAVRETQYF.

CDR3 DNA: TGTGCCAGCAGCTTAGAACAGGGAGTAAATCAGCCCCAGCATTTT. Protein sequence: CASSLEQGVNQPQHF. The chain joins TRBV7-2 to TRBJ1-5; tentatively, D is TRBD1 (6 bases). The germline V gene encodes CDR1 SGHTA and CDR2 FQGNSA. With 1 base removed from V and 4 bases from J, the gap between germline ends came to 11 bases. The CDR3 has 15 residues.

This clone occurred once. The rearrangement links TRBV7-2 to TRBJ1-6, with TRBD1 identical over 8 bases. Germline values: CDR1 SGHTA, CDR2 FQGNSA. This CDR3 is 15 amino acids long. The J segment lost 9 bases and the V segment lost 5 bases, leaving 9 bases of the junction unmatched. DNA of the CDR3: TGTGCCAGCAGCATCACCGGGACAGGTGGTTCACCCCTCCACTTT. Its protein is CASSITGTGGSPLHF.

This clone came up once. The V call is TRBV6-5, the J call TRBJ1-2, with D possibly matching TRBD1 (5 bases). V lost 5 bases to trimming and J lost 1 base, with 11 bases between them. Germline V gene lookup returns CDR1 MNHEY and CDR2 SVGAGI. This CDR3 region has 14 residues. The CDR3 loop reads CASSRGRSNYGYTF. DNA for the CDR3: TGTGCCAGCAGTAGGGGACGGAGTAACTATGGCTACACCTTC.

The genes are TRBV7-2 and TRBJ2-2, with TRBD1 matching 10 bases. The CDR3 extends over 15 amino acids. The V and J ends lost 5 bases and 8 bases, in that order; junction bases with no gene match: 8. CDR1 is SGHTA and CDR2 is FQGNSA in the germline V gene. The CDR3 region has the DNA TGTGCCAGCAGCCTCGGGACAGGGGCCCCTGGGGAGCTGTTTTTT. It yields the protein CASSLGTGAPGELFF.

The chain has TRBV24-1 and TRBJ1-1, with D maybe TRBD1 (5 bases). V was clipped by 9 bases and J by 4 bases, with 17 bases between them. The CDR3 is 14 residues long. Germline V gene data show CDR1 as KGHDR and CDR2 as SFDVKD. Written as DNA, the CDR3 is TGTGCCACCCGGGGCAGGGAGTGGGGCACTGAAGCTTTCTTT. Its protein is CATRGREWGTEAFF.

The chain joins TRBV14 to TRBJ2-2; D gene ambiguous. This CDR3 comprises 15 residues. CDR1 SGHDN and CDR2 FVKESK come from the germline V gene. V was clipped by 1 base and J by 0 bases, with 6 bases between them. The CDR3 here is CASSQGSANTGELFF. The CDR3 nucleotides are TGTGCCAGCAGCCAAGGTTCCGCGAACACCGGGGAGCTGTTTTTT.

This clone was observed a few times. The V call is TRBV7-8, the J call TRBJ1-1; TRBD1 is a possible D gene (6 bases). The CDR3 spans 16 residues. Germline CDR1 is SGHVS and CDR2 is FQNEAQ. The V end lost 4 bases, the J end lost 0 bases, and 15 bases lay between the germline ends. CDR3 residues: CASSSFTGYMNTEAFF. CDR3 coding DNA: TGTGCCAGCAGCTCCTTCACAGGGTACATGAACACTGAAGCTTTCTTT.

J is TRBJ2-2 and V is TRBV24-1; D may be TRBD2 (6 bases). The germline gives CDR1 KGHDR, CDR2 SFDVKD. This CDR3 has 17 amino acids. The V end was cut by 4 bases, the J end by 2 bases, with 16 bases between. The CDR3 is CATSDSHGTLNTGELFF. CDR3 DNA: TGTGCCACCAGTGACTCCCACGGGACTCTTAACACCGGGGAGCTGTTTTTT.

This clone showed up just a few times. The V and J genes are TRBV11-1 and TRBJ2-4, with D possibly TRBD2 on 6 matching bases. Per germline, CDR1 SGHAT and CDR2 FQDESV (reference sequence). The length of the CDR3 is 12 residues. Trimming removed 8 bases from V and 11 bases from J, with 16 bases in between. The chain's CDR3 is CASGRVAGLQYF. The CDR3, as DNA: TGTGCCAGCGGACGGGTGGCGGGGCTTCAGTACTTC.